The 30 T cell receptor beta chains given below trace back to one sample, sequenced in a study of shared clonotypes between healthy human individuals. Method: immunoSEQ multiplex PCR; TCRdb's copy keeps in-frame clones and lacks some. Among about 510,000 clones, about three quarters were seen once, and the ten largest hold around an eighth. Sequencing was performed on PBMCs. Source of these receptors: a middle-aged woman in good health. Some clones in this sample may be carry-over from other donors' samples.

The CDR3 DNA follows: TGTGCCAGCAGCTTGGGAGGGGGGACTAGCGGGTACTACGAGCAGTACTTC. This sequence encodes CASSLGGGTSGYYEQYF. The rearrangement links TRBV5-4 to TRBJ2-7; TRBD2 matches at 12 bases. CDR1 SGHNT and CDR2 YYREEE come from the germline V gene (reference sequence). V was pared by 0 bases and J by 3 bases, with 7 bases of the junction left unmatched. CDR3 length equals 17 residues. Filled out from reference TRBV5-4 and TRBJ2-7, the complete variable domain reads ETGVTQSPTHLIKTRGQQVTLRCSSQSGHNTVSWYQQALGQGPQFIFQYYREEENGRGNFPPRFSGLQFPNYSSELNVNALELDDSALYLCASSLGGGTSGYYEQYFGPGTRLTVT.

The J gene is TRBJ2-7, the V gene TRBV27; the match to TRBD2 covers 7 bases. The germline CDR1 and CDR2 sequences are MNHEY and SMNVEV (reference sequence). The CDR3 runs to 13 residues. V shed 6 bases and J 0 bases; nucleotides not matched to a gene: 2. CDR3 sequence: CASRASGSYEQYF. The CDR3 DNA reads TGTGCCAGCAGAGCTAGCGGCTCCTACGAGCAGTACTTC.

The gene calls are TRBV15 and TRBJ2-7; 7 nucleotides match TRBD2. With 5 bases clipped from V and 5 bases from J, the junction kept 9 bases outside the gene matches. The CDR3 is 14 residues long. Germline V lookup: CDR1 LNHNV, CDR2 YYDKDF (reference sequence). CDR3 amino acids: CATSAGLVRDEQYF. The CDR3 bases are TGTGCCACCAGCGCTGGACTAGTTCGGGACGAGCAGTACTTC.

The J gene is TRBJ2-1, the V gene TRBV28; TRBD1 might be the D (6 bases). The CDR3 has 16 amino acids. Germline V CDR1 and CDR2: MDHEN, SYDVKM. The V end was cut by 4 bases, the J end by 7 bases, with 20 bases between. CDR3 in amino acids: CASSSPGHSLGNEQFF. CDR3 bases: TGTGCCAGCAGTTCACCGGGACATAGTTTAGGGAATGAGCAGTTCTTC.

Concerning this clone itself: At the DNA level, this CDR3 is encoded by other sequences in the same sample as well. The chain carries TRBV7-2 and TRBJ1-5; TRBD1 is a possible D gene (5 bases). V was clipped by 5 bases and J by 3 bases, with 17 bases between them. This CDR3 region has 16 residues. Germline V gene lookup returns CDR1 SGHTA and CDR2 FQGNSA. CDR3 DNA: TGTGCCAGCAGCCCTCATGGGGGAGGGAACAATCAGCCCCAGCATTTT. It codes for CASSPHGGGNNQPQHF.

In DNA, the CDR3 is TGTGCCAGCAGCCCCCGGACAGCCCAAGAGACCCAGTACTTC. It encodes CASSPRTAQETQYF. J is TRBJ2-5 and V is TRBV9, with D perhaps matching TRBD1 (6 bases). Germline V lookup: CDR1 SGDLS, CDR2 YYNGEE. V gave up 4 bases and J gave up 1 base, with 11 bases separating them. This CDR3 is built from 14 residues.

The V call is TRBV5-5, the J call TRBJ2-6; TRBD1 aligns across 7 bases. The CDR3 runs 15 residues. Germline trimming cut 6 bases from V and 10 bases from J; bases unmatched to any gene: 13. The germline V gene encodes CDR1 SGHKS and CDR2 YYEKEE (reference sequence). CDR3 region: CASTDFRQGENVLTF. CDR3 nucleotide sequence: TGTGCCAGCACCGACTTCAGGCAGGGGGAGAACGTCCTGACTTTC.

The V and J genes are TRBV2 and TRBJ1-6; a possible D gene is TRBD1 (5 bases). The V gene's germline CDR1 is SNHLY and CDR2 FYNNEI. Deletions cut 3 bases from V and 10 bases from J, with 10 bases between. The CDR3 sequence is 13 residues long. CDR3 coding DNA: TGTGCCAGCAGTGAGGAGGGGCGGTCACCCCTCCACTTT. Amino acids: CASSEEGRSPLHF. Together with reference TRBV2 and TRBJ1-6, the CDR3 gives the full variable domain: EPEVTQTPSHQVTQMGQEVILRCVPISNHLYFYWYRQILGQKVEFLVSFYNNEISEKSEIFDDQFSVERPDGSNFTLKIRSTKLEDSAMYFCASSEEGRSPLHFGNGTRLTVT.

The J gene is TRBJ2-3, the V gene TRBV19, with D perhaps matching TRBD1 or TRBD2 (5 bases each). The CDR3 contains 15 residues. Germline-derived CDR1 and CDR2 are LNHDA and SQIVND (reference sequence). With 3 bases removed from V and 1 base from J, the gap between germline ends came to 11 bases. CDR3 region: CASSMGPLGTDTQYF. DNA for the CDR3: TGTGCCAGTAGTATGGGACCACTGGGCACAGATACGCAGTATTTT.

V is TRBV6-5 and J is TRBJ2-1; 13 bases agree with TRBD2. The CDR3 has 13 residues. Germline V gene lookup returns CDR1 MNHEY and CDR2 SVGAGI. V shed 6 bases, J shed 7 bases, and the junction held 0 bases outside the gene matches. The CDR3 DNA reads TGTGCCAGCAGGGGACTAGCGGGGAATGAGCAGTTCTTC. Translated: CASRGLAGNEQFF.

The V gene is TRBV5-1, the J gene TRBJ1-1; no clear D. From germline, CDR1 is SGHRS and CDR2 YFSETQ. The CDR3 extends over 15 amino acids. V dropped 4 bases and J dropped 5 bases, with 18 bases sitting between them. The chain's CDR3 is CASSPEGWEGTEAFF. CDR3 nucleotide sequence: TGCGCCAGCAGCCCGGAGGGTTGGGAGGGAACTGAAGCTTTCTTT.

This chain joins TRBV2 and TRBJ1-5, with TRBD1 identical over 12 bases. Trimming at V came to 2 bases and at J to 3 bases, leaving 5 bases not matched to a gene. The CDR3 is 17 residues long. CDR1 SNHLY and CDR2 FYNNEI come from the germline V gene. CDR3 in DNA: TGTGCCAGCAGTGAATCGGGACAGGGGGCCAACAATCAGCCCCAGCATTTT. It specifies CASSESGQGANNQPQHF.

The chain links TRBV10-2 to TRBJ2-7; TRBD2 matches 8 bases. Trimming removed 3 bases from V and 3 bases from J; junction bases left unmatched: 4. Germline CDR1 and CDR2: WSHSY and SAAADI. The CDR3 is 14 residues long. The CDR3 coding sequence is TGCGCCAGCAGTGACTCTAGCGGGTACTACGAGCAGTACTTC. Translated: CASSDSSGYYEQYF.

The rearrangement uses TRBV2 and TRBJ2-1, with 10 bases fitting TRBD2. V lost 2 bases, J lost 0 bases, and 1 base stayed unmatched. Germline CDR1 reads SNHLY; CDR2 reads FYNNEI. The CDR3 contains 16 residues. The DNA of the CDR3 is TGTGCCAGCAGTGAACTAGCGGGAGACTCCTACAATGAGCAGTTCTTC. This encodes CASSELAGDSYNEQFF.

Written as DNA, the CDR3 is TGTGCCAGCAGTCAAGGAGGGTACGGCTACACCTTC. As protein: CASSQGGYGYTF. The gene calls are TRBV28 and TRBJ1-2; D remains unclear. Trimming took 5 bases from V and 8 from J, leaving 12 bases between them. Looked up from germline, CDR1 is MDHEN and CDR2 is SYDVKM. The CDR3 length is 12 residues.

The chain carries TRBV25-1 and TRBJ2-5; 11 bases agree with TRBD2. The CDR3 contains 15 residues. The ends lost 6 bases at V and 4 bases at J; junction bases unmatched: 7. CDR1 MGHDK and CDR2 SYGVNS come from the germline V gene. CDR3 protein: CASSPPGLAAETQYF. The CDR3, as DNA: TGTGCCAGCAGCCCCCCGGGACTAGCGGCAGAGACCCAGTACTTC.

This chain joins TRBV11-3 and TRBJ2-1; no firm D call. The germline CDR1 and CDR2 sequences are SGHNT and YENEEA. This CDR3 comprises 11 residues. Trimming removed 9 bases from V and 5 bases from J, with 8 bases in between. CDR3 DNA: TGTGCCAGTGGAGATCACAATGAGCAGTTCTTC. Its translation is CASGDHNEQFF. Full variable domain (remainder filled in from reference TRBV11-3 and TRBJ2-1): EAGVVQSPRYKIIEKKQPVAFWCNPISGHNTLYWYLQNLGQGPELLIRYENEEAVDDSQLPKDRFSAERLKGVDSTLKIQPAELGDSAVYLCASGDHNEQFFGPGTRLTVL.

The chain couples TRBV5-1 to TRBJ2-2, with D perhaps TRBD1 or TRBD2 (5 bases each). The CDR3 length is 15 residues. V was pared by 4 bases and J by 3 bases, with 13 bases between. CDR1 is SGHRS and CDR2 is YFSETQ in the germline V gene. The CDR3 loop reads CASSTPRDDTGELFF. The CDR3 DNA reads as TGCGCCAGCAGCACACCTAGGGACGACACCGGGGAGCTGTTTTTT.

The V gene is TRBV9, the J gene TRBJ2-7; no reliable D call. The V gene lost 0 bases and the J gene lost 6 bases, with 10 bases spanning the gap. There are 13 residues in the CDR3. Per the germline V gene, CDR1 is SGDLS and CDR2 is YYNGEE. Here the CDR3 reads CASSVGPDSEQYF. The CDR3, as DNA: TGTGCCAGCAGCGTAGGCCCAGACTCCGAGCAGTACTTC.

About this clone itself: The junction departs from the called germline gene at one end, perhaps through a read error. The sample carries other DNA sequences with the same CDR3. The CDR3 spells CASSQEGTSGSIEQYF. The CDR3 DNA follows: TGCGCAAGCAGCCAAGAAGGGACTAGCGGGAGCATCGAGCAGTACTTC. This chain links TRBV4-1 with TRBJ2-7; 14 bases line up with TRBD2. CDR1 is MGHRA, CDR2 YSYEKL, per germline. This CDR3 is built from 16 residues.

This clone was recorded only once. This chain connects TRBV28 to TRBJ2-6; D is tentatively TRBD1 or TRBD2 (6 bases each). V lost 10 bases, J lost 4 bases, and 23 bases lay in between. The CDR3 runs 17 residues. Looked up from germline, CDR1 is MDHEN and CDR2 is SYDVKM. Here the CDR3 DNA reads TGTGCCATCCTGGGGAGGCAGGGGCGTACAGGGGCCAACGTCCTGACTTTC. Translated, it gives CAILGRQGRTGANVLTF.

This clone was recorded only once. V usage is TRBV9 and J usage is TRBJ2-3; D remains ambiguous. Germline V lookup: CDR1 SGDLS, CDR2 YYNGEE. Trimming took 0 bases from V and 2 from J, leaving 10 bases between them. This CDR3 is 15 amino acids long. Here the CDR3 DNA reads TGTGCCAGCAGCGTAGCTACTCCACACACAGATACGCAGTATTTT. The encoded protein is CASSVATPHTDTQYF.

This clone was picked up one time. The V call is TRBV27, the J call TRBJ1-2; D possibly corresponds to TRBD1 (5 bases). Trimming removed 3 bases from V and 1 base from J, with 9 bases in between. The CDR3 consists of 14 residues. Germline-derived CDR1 and CDR2 are MNHEY and SMNVEV (reference sequence). CDR3 protein: CASSFLGDNYGYTF. The DNA of the CDR3 is TGTGCCAGCAGTTTTTTAGGGGATAACTATGGCTACACCTTC.

This clone was recorded once. The chain combines TRBV4-1 with TRBJ2-5; TRBD2 matches 11 bases. The ends lost 6 bases at V and 5 bases at J; junction bases unmatched: 11. The germline V gene encodes CDR1 MGHRA and CDR2 YSYEKL. This CDR3 spans 16 amino acids. As DNA, the CDR3 is TGCGCCAGCAGGTCCATAGCGGGAGGGCCTGGGGAGACCCAGTACTTC. Translated, it gives CASRSIAGGPGETQYF.

The chain couples TRBV10-3 to TRBJ2-7; D ambiguous. The CDR3 is 14 amino acids. The germline V and J ends were trimmed by 0 bases and 3 bases, with 9 bases remaining between them. Per the germline V gene, CDR1 is ENHRY and CDR2 is SYGVKD. The CDR3 DNA reads TGTGCCATCAGTGAGTCCTTCACCAGCTACGAGCAGTACTTC. It is translated as CAISESFTSYEQYF.

This clone was recorded once. This chain links TRBV7-8 with TRBJ2-5, with D unresolved. Trimming took 3 bases from V and 1 from J, leaving 9 bases between them. Per germline, CDR1 SGHVS and CDR2 FQNEAQ. The CDR3 totals 14 residues. In DNA, the CDR3 is TGTGCCAGCAGCTTTTTCCATACCCAAGAGACCCAGTACTTC. It specifies CASSFFHTQETQYF.

This sequence joins TRBV5-1 and TRBJ1-6, with 10 positions matching TRBD1. V lost 3 bases to trimming and J lost 8 bases; unmatched junction nucleotides: 11. Germline-derived CDR1 and CDR2 are SGHRS and YFSETQ. CDR3 length equals 17 residues. CDR3 bases: TGCGCCAGCAGCTCCAGAATTACGACAGGGGGCGATTCACCCCTCCACTTT. Its protein product is CASSSRITTGGDSPLHF.

This clone occurred a few times. The J gene is TRBJ1-4, the V gene TRBV6-5; D unclear. Germline V gene sequence: CDR1 MNHEY, CDR2 SVGAGI. V lost 1 base and J lost 4, with 7 bases in between. The CDR3 sequence is 14 residues long. The CDR3 DNA reads as TGTGCCAGCAGTTACTACGGCGATAATGAAAAACTGTTTTTT. This codes for CASSYYGDNEKLFF.

The chain couples TRBV19 to TRBJ2-3; 7 nucleotides line up with TRBD2. CDR1 and CDR2 from the germline V gene are LNHDA and SQIVND (reference sequence). The trim removed 7 bases at V and 3 bases at J, leaving 7 bases unmatched. The CDR3 loop spans 14 amino acids. As DNA, the CDR3 is TGTGCCAGTACGAAGCGGGATAGAACAGATACGCAGTATTTT. Translated: CASTKRDRTDTQYF.

V is TRBV10-2 and J is TRBJ1-2, with 7 positions matching TRBD1. The length of the CDR3 is 17 residues. Looked up from germline, CDR1 is WSHSY and CDR2 is SAAADI. Losses at the gene ends were 4 bases for V and 0 bases for J; bases not matched to a gene: 11. The DNA for the CDR3 is TGCGCCAGCAGTGGGGACAGTGGGAGGGCAGCTAACTATGGCTACACCTTC. Translated, it gives CASSGDSGRAANYGYTF.